This T cell receptor beta chain was sequenced during a study of T cell repertoires in cytomegalovirus infection (dated by TCRdb to between 2017 and 2020). About the full investigation: Alongside well-studied HLA-B-restricted epitopes, the peptide stimulations were aimed at recently identified HLA-C-restricted CMV epitopes, whose presentation resists viral immunomodulation. The HLA type of each donor mattered for the analysis, because public TCR beta signatures pointed to carriage of CMV infection along with the matching HLA type. Broad study findings and their caveats: Carriers of CMV infection plus the relevant HLA type were discriminated by the cumulative frequency of public TCR beta family members in the study cohort and in an independent roughly 340-donor cohort. The ex vivo response was dominated by HLA-C-restricted CMV-specific TCR beta clonotypes, which also provided the single most frequent clonotype in two of eight donors.

The CDR3 starts with the cysteine, ends with the phenylalanine, and has 17 residues. Only the CDR3 DNA stays, 51 bases, in frame from base 1. V lost 3 bases and J lost 2 bases, and the count of bases not matched to a germline gene is 10. The label giving this sample's treatment or condition can be read as: in vitro stimulation with specific CMV peptide epitopes to enrich CMV-specific T cells. A few counts support this clonotype. What antigen it recognizes has not been identified. Per-nucleotide qualities are absent, and no much larger clonotype sits a single base away. Sequencing took place on an Illumina HiSeq 1500. TCRdb applied fastp at Q25 and MiXCR to the public reads, then kept only in-frame beta chains. Every distinct CDR3 protein forms one entry, paired with its most common genes and DNA. The sample table shows about 830,000 distinct CDR3 sequences, and approximately 30% are seen once. Of the sample, approximately 13% falls within the top ten clones.

This receptor was obtained from a human donor in good health (CMV status not recorded). Some clones in this sample may be carry-over from other donors' samples. The V and J segments used are TRBV12-3 or TRBV12-4 and TRBJ2-1, with TRBD1 matching 7 junction bases. The material was cultured CD8+ T cells from PBMCs, obtained from culture after CMV antigen stimulation. In nucleotide form, the sequence is TGTGCCAGCAGTTTCGGCTCACAAACAGGGGCCTACAATGAGCAGTTCTTC. The resulting protein is CASSFGSQTGAYNEQFF.